What follows are 31 T cell receptor beta chains derived from one specimen sequenced in a study of regulatory T cells in long-lasting Graves disease. Relying on iRepertoire HTBI primers and Arm-PCR of CDR3 regions, the team built TCR beta libraries. TCRdb passed the multiplex PCR reads through MiXCR, listing each CDR3 protein once. This sample has about 470,000 distinct CDR3 sequences, with around 14% found just once. Described time point: newly diagnosed GD, antithyroid drugs for less than 3 months. Generation of the TCR library employed RNA extracted from PBMCs. This sample was shared with a second study, whose subject was T cells in Graves' hyperthyroidism and ophthalmopathy.

The sample consisted of peripheral blood mononuclear cells (PBMCs), taken at new diagnosis, from a patient treated with antithyroid drugs. Every receptor here comes from a woman aged 25 to 39 with Graves disease.

The chain carries TRBV6-5 and TRBJ2-7; D is unresolved. This CDR3 region has 14 residues. Germline CDR1 and CDR2: MNHEY and SVGAGI. Between the trimmed V and J ends, which lost 0 bases and 12 bases, there was a span of 18 bases. The CDR3 bases are TGTGCCAGCAGTTACTCGATAGCCGAGTCTGTAACGTACTTC. Translation gives CASSYSIAESVTYF.

In its sample, this clonotype was seen a few times. The V call is TRBV7-2, the J call TRBJ1-3; D is unresolved. The CDR3 length is 13 residues. CDR1 SGHTA and CDR2 FQGNSA come from the germline V gene. The V end lost 6 bases, the J end lost 8 bases, and 14 bases lay between the germline ends. The CDR3 here is CASSPGQTDTIYF. CDR3 coding DNA: TGTGCCAGCAGTCCGGGCCAGACGGACACCATATATTTT.

This clonotype was observed at least ten times. The chain carries TRBV29-1 and TRBJ1-1; the match to TRBD1 covers 9 bases. V gave up 5 bases and J gave up 6 bases; unmatched junction bases: 10. The CDR3 sequence is 14 residues long. Germline values: CDR1 SQVTM, CDR2 ANQGSEA. This CDR3 is CSVPGSGQGSEAFF. DNA for the CDR3: TGCAGCGTTCCTGGGAGTGGACAGGGGTCTGAAGCTTTCTTT. Based on the CDR3 plus reference TRBV29-1 and TRBJ1-1, the full variable domain is SAVISQKPSRDICQRGTSLTIQCQVDSQVTMMFWYRQQPGQSLTLIATANQGSEATYESGFVIDKFPISRPNLTFSTLTVSNMSPEDSSIYLCSVPGSGQGSEAFFGQGTRLTVV.

This clonotype was seen ten or more times. J is TRBJ2-1 and V is TRBV6-1; TRBD1 is a possible D gene (6 bases). The V end was cut by 7 bases, the J end by 10 bases, with 14 bases between. CDR1 MNHNS and CDR2 SASEGT come from the germline V gene. The CDR3 is 12 amino acids. CDR3 amino acids: CASNIRGKEQFF. Written as DNA, the CDR3 is TGTGCCAGCAACATCAGGGGTAAGGAGCAGTTCTTC.

For the CDR3, the DNA is TGTGCCAGCAGCTTACTCCGGGGGGGCGTCGGACAGCTAGCCAAAAACATTCAGTACTTC. Amino acids: CASSLLRGGVGQLAKNIQYF. The rearrangement links TRBV7-3 to TRBJ2-4; 8 positions match TRBD2. Germline V gene lookup returns CDR1 SGHTA and CDR2 FQGTGA. This CDR3 region has 20 residues. Losses at the gene ends were 2 bases for V and 0 bases for J; bases not matched to a gene: 15.

This clonotype turned up a few times. This chain uses TRBV29-1 with TRBJ1-2; perhaps TRBD1 as D (5 bases). In germline, CDR1 is SQVTM, CDR2 ANQGSEA. CDR3 length equals 11 residues. Trimming cost V 4 bases and J 8 bases, with 11 bases left between them. The CDR3 sequence: CSVGGAEGYTF. CDR3 coding DNA: TGCAGCGTTGGCGGGGCTGAGGGCTACACCTTC. The full variable domain, in which reference TRBV29-1 and TRBJ1-2 provide the parts outside the CDR3, is SAVISQKPSRDICQRGTSLTIQCQVDSQVTMMFWYRQQPGQSLTLIATANQGSEATYESGFVIDKFPISRPNLTFSTLTVSNMSPEDSSIYLCSVGGAEGYTFGSGTRLTVV.

The table lists this clonotype with many counts. The rearrangement uses TRBV28 and TRBJ2-7; TRBD2 matches 7 bases. Germline CDR1 reads MDHEN; CDR2 reads SYDVKM. V trimming: 5 bases; J trimming: 0 bases; junction bases outside the gene matches: 4. This CDR3 is 14 amino acids long. The CDR3 DNA reads as TGTGCCAGCAGTGGGAGACTAGCCTCCTACGAGCAGTACTTC. Translating it yields CASSGRLASYEQYF.

The sample holds a few counts of this clonotype. In DNA, the CDR3 is TGCAGTGCTCGGGTGACAGATACGCAGTATTTT. Amino acid sequence: CSARVTDTQYF. This chain joins TRBV20-1 and TRBJ2-3, with D uncertain. Germline CDR1 DFQATT, CDR2 SNEGSKA (reference sequence). CDR3 length equals 11 residues. V was shortened by 5 bases and J by 3 bases, with 6 bases between the two germline ends.

This clonotype was counted many times. The V and J genes are TRBV18 and TRBJ1-5; no clear D. Germline V gene data show CDR1 as KGHSH and CDR2 as LQKENI. V lost 2 bases to trimming and J lost 8 bases, with 13 bases between them. This CDR3 comprises 14 residues. The CDR3 nucleotides read TGTGCCAGCTCACCAGGAACAGCCTCCGAGCCCCAGCATTTT. Its protein product is CASSPGTASEPQHF.

This chain links TRBV6-1 with TRBJ1-2; D is perhaps TRBD1 (6 bases). The V gene's germline CDR1 is MNHNS and CDR2 SASEGT. The ends were cut back, 6 bases at V and 7 bases at J, with 18 bases in the middle. The CDR3 is made up of 14 amino acids. Here the CDR3 DNA reads TGTGCCAGCAGGGAATTCGGGGGGCAGGGTGGCTACACCTTC. This sequence encodes CASREFGGQGGYTF.

This clonotype has ten or more counts. The rearrangement joins TRBV25-1 to TRBJ2-4; D remains ambiguous. CDR1 and CDR2 from the germline V gene are MGHDK and SYGVNS. The CDR3 sequence is 15 residues long. Trimming removed 3 bases at V and 0 bases at J, with 9 bases between. CDR3 in amino acids: CASSESWGAKNIQYF. The CDR3 bases are TGTGCCAGCAGTGAGTCCTGGGGAGCCAAAAACATTCAGTACTTC.

Remarks on this clonotype: A much more abundant neighbour one base away suggests this may be a read error. This chain connects TRBV2 to TRBJ2-5, with a tentative D call TRBD2 (6 bases). The V gene's germline CDR1 is SNHLY and CDR2 FYNNEI. V lost 5 bases, J lost 6 bases, and 19 bases lay in between. This CDR3 spans 15 amino acids. CDR3 bases: TGTGCCAGCAGTTATAGGGGAACTAGCACTAAGACCCAGTACTTC. This sequence encodes CASSYRGTSTKTQYF.

This clonotype was seen at least ten times. The rearrangement links TRBV6-2 or TRBV6-3 to TRBJ2-7; D is uncertain. V lost 4 bases and J 4 bases, leaving 5 bases between the germline ends. The germline V gene has CDR1 MNHEY and CDR2 SVGEGT. CDR3 length: 11 residues. This CDR3 is CASSSRYEQYF. DNA for the CDR3: TGTGCCAGCAGTTCGAGATACGAGCAGTACTTC.

In this sample, this clonotype turned up many times. CDR3 nucleotides: TGTGCCAGCTCACCGGTTTGGGATGAGCAGTTCTTC. Translated: CASSPVWDEQFF. The chain combines TRBV18 with TRBJ2-1; D is unclear. This CDR3 has 12 residues. Germline CDR1 is KGHSH and CDR2 is LQKENI. The V end lost 3 bases, the J end lost 8 bases, and 8 bases lay between the germline ends.

This chain connects TRBV28 to TRBJ2-5; D uncertain. This CDR3 is built from 13 residues. Germline lookup yields CDR1 MDHEN and CDR2 SYDVKM. The V end was cut by 3 bases, the J end by 1 base, with 6 bases between. The DNA for the CDR3 is TGTGCCAGCAGTTTTAATAGCCAAGAGACCCAGTACTTC. It encodes CASSFNSQETQYF.

At least ten counts were recorded for this clonotype. The chain employs TRBV12-3 or TRBV12-4 and TRBJ1-2; 8 positions agree with TRBD1. V gave up 6 bases and J gave up 4 bases; unmatched junction bases: 4. The length of the CDR3 is 13 residues. The CDR3: CASRSGTGYGYTF. CDR3 DNA sequence: TGTGCCAGCAGGTCCGGGACAGGCTATGGCTACACCTTC.

This clonotype appeared many times. The rearrangement links TRBV24-1 to TRBJ2-5; D is ambiguous. This CDR3 is built from 13 residues. Trimming pared 3 bases from V and 4 bases from J, leaving 8 bases between. Germline lookup yields CDR1 KGHDR and CDR2 SFDVKD. The CDR3 region has the DNA TGTGCCACCAGTGATACTACGGGAGAGACCCAGTACTTC. Encoded protein: CATSDTTGETQYF.

The chain uses TRBV6-5 and TRBJ1-2; no firm D call. CDR1 MNHEY and CDR2 SVGAGI come from the germline V gene. V lost 0 bases and J 4 bases, leaving 12 bases between the germline ends. This CDR3 is built from 15 residues. The chain's CDR3 is CASSYSGDSVYGYTF. CDR3 nucleotides: TGTGCCAGCAGTTACTCCGGAGACTCCGTCTATGGCTACACCTTC.

This clonotype occurred many times. The genes are TRBV7-9 and TRBJ2-7; D unclear. CDR3 size: 14 residues. Trimming stripped 5 bases from V and 3 bases from J, with 14 bases between. CDR1 and CDR2 from the germline V gene are SEHNR and FQNEAQ (reference sequence). The CDR3 here is CASSPQDWFYEQYF. The CDR3 nucleotides read TGTGCCAGCAGCCCTCAAGACTGGTTCTACGAGCAGTACTTC.

This clonotype was seen a handful of times. The chain is built from TRBV6-1 and TRBJ2-1, with 7 bases matching TRBD2. In germline, CDR1 is MNHNS, CDR2 SASEGT. This CDR3 has 14 residues. With V trimmed by 6 bases and J by 4 bases, 6 bases remained unmatched. The CDR3 DNA reads as TGTGCCAGCAGAAAACCTAGCGGTTACAATGAGCAGTTCTTC. Translation: CASRKPSGYNEQFF.

This clonotype was observed a few times. The chain is built from TRBV19 and TRBJ2-7, with D possibly TRBD2 on 6 matching bases. Germline CDR1 and CDR2: LNHDA and SQIVND (reference sequence). Trimming removed 6 bases from V and 0 bases from J, with 15 bases in between. The CDR3 runs 15 residues. CDR3 loop: CASRATSTSSYEQYF. The CDR3 DNA is TGTGCCAGTAGGGCTACTAGCACCAGCTCCTACGAGCAGTACTTC.

Ten or more counts support this clonotype. The V and J genes are TRBV29-1 and TRBJ2-3; perhaps TRBD2 as D (5 bases). The CDR3 has 13 amino acids. The germline V gene encodes CDR1 SQVTM and CDR2 ANQGSEA. Trimming took off 4 bases at V and 2 bases at J, with 10 bases between the two ends. CDR3 residues: CSVVGRLTDTQYF. CDR3 DNA sequence: TGCAGCGTTGTGGGGAGACTCACAGATACGCAGTATTTT.

This clonotype was recorded many times. V and J are TRBV20-1 and TRBJ2-1, with D perhaps matching TRBD1 or TRBD2 (5 bases each). Germline V gene lookup returns CDR1 DFQATT and CDR2 SNEGSKA (reference sequence). The CDR3 is 13 residues long. Trimming removed 4 bases at V and 9 bases at J, with 16 bases between. The DNA for the CDR3 is TGCAGTGCTACCGGGACCTCGGTGGGTGAGCAGTTCTTC. This codes for CSATGTSVGEQFF.

This clonotype was seen many times. The chain recombines TRBV3-1 with TRBJ1-2; D gene unclear. The CDR3 covers 14 residues. The germline V gene has CDR1 LGHDT and CDR2 YNNKEL (reference sequence). V was clipped by 1 base and J by 3 bases, with 9 bases between them. The CDR3 sequence is CASSQVEEHYGYTF. CDR3 sequence (DNA): TGTGCCAGCAGCCAAGTGGAGGAACACTATGGCTACACCTTC.

The J gene is TRBJ2-7, the V gene TRBV6-2 or TRBV6-3; D perhaps matches TRBD1 (8 bases). Germline CDR1 is MNHEY and CDR2 is SVGEGT. The germline V and J ends were trimmed by 7 bases and 7 bases, with 14 bases remaining between them. The CDR3 runs 12 residues. CDR3 region: CASTTGGGEQYF. CDR3 DNA sequence: TGTGCCAGCACCACAGGGGGAGGGGAGCAGTACTTC.

At least ten counts were recorded for this clonotype. V is TRBV12-3 or TRBV12-4 and J is TRBJ1-4; no clear D gene. The CDR3 loop spans 14 amino acids. Trimming left V 3 bases short and J 6 bases short, with 11 bases between. The CDR3 nucleotides read TGTGCCAGCAGTTTCGGTACAGATGATGAAAAACTGTTTTTT. Protein: CASSFGTDDEKLFF.

This clonotype was picked up a small number of times. This chain connects TRBV20-1 to TRBJ1-1; 8 bases align to TRBD1. Germline CDR1 DFQATT, CDR2 SNEGSKA (reference sequence). The CDR3 has 15 residues. Unmatched junction bases numbered 9, after V lost 5 bases and J lost 1 base. The CDR3 nucleotides read TGCAGTGCTGCCCGGACAGGGAGAGGGAACACTGAAGCTTTCTTT. Amino acid sequence: CSAARTGRGNTEAFF.

This clonotype was recorded a few times. The V and J genes are TRBV20-1 and TRBJ2-7; D is unresolved. V gave up 6 bases and J gave up 0 bases, with 12 bases separating them. The CDR3 runs to 13 residues. Germline V gene lookup returns CDR1 DFQATT and CDR2 SNEGSKA (reference sequence). CDR3 in amino acids: CSARAFSSYEQYF. CDR3 DNA: TGCAGTGCCCGGGCCTTCAGCTCCTACGAGCAGTACTTC.

This clonotype was seen repeatedly, ten times or more. The chain has TRBV29-1 and TRBJ2-1, with a tentative D call TRBD1 (5 bases). V lost 7 bases and J 7 bases, leaving 14 bases between the germline ends. The CDR3 length is 12 residues. CDR1 is SQVTM and CDR2 is ANQGSEA in the germline V gene. CDR3 nucleotides: TGCAGCGCTACACAGGTGGGAAATGAGCAGTTCTTC. Its protein is CSATQVGNEQFF.

J is TRBJ2-1 and V is TRBV4-1, with TRBD1 identical over 7 bases. V dropped 1 base and J dropped 7; count of bases not matched to a gene: 13. Germline V gene data show CDR1 as MGHRA and CDR2 as YSYEKL. This CDR3 region has 17 residues. In nucleotides, the CDR3 is TGCGCCAGCAGCCAAGTATTTAGCCGGGACAGCAAAAATGAGCAGTTCTTC. This gives the protein CASSQVFSRDSKNEQFF.

The chain is built from TRBV6-2 or TRBV6-3 and TRBJ2-7, with 11 bases lining up with TRBD2. The CDR3 contains 16 residues. The V segment lost 5 bases and the J segment 5 bases; nucleotides outside the gene matches: 11. The germline V gene encodes CDR1 MNHEY and CDR2 SVGEGT. CDR3 in DNA: TGTGCCAGCAGTGTCGGAAGACTAGCGGGATTGAACGAGCAGTACTTC. Amino acids: CASSVGRLAGLNEQYF.